The clone carrying this T cell receptor (beta chain) has at least ten counts. This specimen belongs to a study of Graves' ophthalmopathy and Graves' hyperthyroidism. Study context: Sampling took place at initial diagnosis, with peripheral blood obtained before any treatment.

Patients were diagnosed from clinical symptoms, serum thyroxine, TRAb, thyroid ultrasound and orbital computed tomography. The authors amplified TCR beta CDR3 regions, and they did so from RNA transcripts for repertoire sequencing. Second-round multiplex PCR followed a first-round RT-PCR using HTBI primers. TCRdb used MiXCR to reprocess the multiplex PCR reads, holding one entry per CDR3 protein. This sample has hundreds of thousands of distinct CDR3 sequences, with 22% found just once. V was clipped by 5 bases and J by 1 base, with 14 bases between them. This CDR3 has 15 residues. CDR1 and CDR2 from the germline V gene are SGHTA and FQGTGA.

This TCR derives from a woman aged 18-29 years with stable Graves' hyperthyroidism. Some clones in this sample may be carry-over from other donors' samples. The chain is built from TRBV7-3 and TRBJ1-1, with D unclear. The sample comprised peripheral blood. CDR3 nucleotide sequence: TGTGCCAGCAGCCTCTCTACCCCAGGGAACACTGAAGCTTTCTTT. Translating it yields CASSLSTPGNTEAFF. The full variable domain, completed using reference TRBV7-3 and TRBJ1-1, is GAGVSQTPSNKVTEKGKYVELRCDPISGHTALYWYRQSLGQGPEFLIYFQGTGAADDSGLPNDRFFAVRPEGSVSTLKIQRTERGDSAVYLCASSLSTPGNTEAFFGQGTRLTVV.